This TCR beta chain was sequenced during a study of post-analysis software for immune sequencing data. There are 18 residues in the CDR3. Germline V CDR1 and CDR2: SGHAT, FQNNGV. V lost 1 base and J 1 base, leaving 17 bases between the germline ends. Study-level results: Batch-matched samples strongly co-clustered by F measure. There were about 5 TRBV segments more frequent in patients than controls, and TRBV5-6, TRBV5-1 and TRBV20-1 were among them.

Turning to this clonotype: The antigen remains undetermined.

Sequencing libraries made from TCR beta cDNA carried unique molecular identifiers. TCRdb used MiXCR to reprocess the PCR reads, holding one entry per CDR3 protein. The sample includes about 540,000 distinct CDR3 sequences, roughly 34% of them seen just once. Sample: blood. The chain combines TRBV11-2 with TRBJ2-1; D not certain. The sequence came from a girl aged 2-17 years with multiple sclerosis. The CDR3 nucleotides are TGTGCCAGCAGCTTAGGTTTGGCAGGACCAATTTCCTACAATGAGCAGTTCTTC. It specifies CASSLGLAGPISYNEQFF.